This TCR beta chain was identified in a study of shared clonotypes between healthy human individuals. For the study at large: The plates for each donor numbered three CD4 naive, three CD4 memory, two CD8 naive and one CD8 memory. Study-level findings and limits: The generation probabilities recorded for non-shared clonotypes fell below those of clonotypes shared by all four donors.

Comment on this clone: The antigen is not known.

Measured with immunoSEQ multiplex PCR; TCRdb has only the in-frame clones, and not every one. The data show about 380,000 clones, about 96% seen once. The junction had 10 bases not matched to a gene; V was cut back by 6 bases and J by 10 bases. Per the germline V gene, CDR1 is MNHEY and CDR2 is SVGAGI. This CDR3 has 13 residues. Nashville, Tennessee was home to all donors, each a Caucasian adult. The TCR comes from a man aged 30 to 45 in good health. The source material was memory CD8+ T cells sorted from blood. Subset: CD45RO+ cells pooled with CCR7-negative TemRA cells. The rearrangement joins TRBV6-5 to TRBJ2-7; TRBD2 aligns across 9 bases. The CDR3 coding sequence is TGTGCCAGCAGGGGTCTAGCGGGAAAGGGACAGTACTTC. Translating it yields CASRGLAGKGQYF.